The 7 T cell receptor beta chains below were found in one sample sequenced in a study of blood T cell repertoires in COVID-19. Repertoires were generated with immunoSEQ multiplex PCR, while TCRdb's copy carries only in-frame clones and drops some. The table has approximately 200,000 clones, 80% to 90% seen once. What was sequenced was PBMCs or T cells enriched from blood (not recorded which). The receptors originated from a man aged 40-50 years who had recovered from COVID-19.

This clone was counted only a few times. This sample also contains other DNA sequences that code for the same CDR3. The chain carries TRBV9 and TRBJ1-2; 10 positions match TRBD1. J lost 2 bases, V lost 0 bases, and 1 base had no gene match. The CDR3 totals 15 residues. CDR1 and CDR2 (germline): SGDLS, YYNGEE. The CDR3 region is CASSVGGQGNYGYTF. CDR3 coding DNA: TGTGCCAGCAGCGTAGGGGGACAGGGGAACTATGGCTACACCTTC.

The rearrangement joins TRBV19 to TRBJ2-6; TRBD1 is a possible D gene (6 bases). In germline, CDR1 is LNHDA, CDR2 SQIVND (reference sequence). The CDR3 runs 14 residues. The V gene lost 10 bases and the J gene lost 2 bases, with 12 bases spanning the gap. The CDR3 loop reads CATHRVAGANVLTF. CDR3 DNA: TGTGCCACTCACAGGGTTGCTGGGGCCAACGTCCTGACTTTC.

This clone has a handful of counts. The chain is built from TRBV7-9 and TRBJ2-7; D is possibly TRBD1 (5 bases). Germline V CDR1 and CDR2: SEHNR, FQNEAQ (reference sequence). V dropped 5 bases and J dropped 2 bases, with 13 bases sitting between them. The CDR3 has 14 residues. The DNA of the CDR3 is TGTGCCAGCAGCCCTGCAGGGTCCGCCTACGAGCAGTACTTC. This codes for CASSPAGSAYEQYF.

The chain has TRBV2 and TRBJ1-6; tentative D call: TRBD1 (6 bases). Germline V gene lookup returns CDR1 SNHLY and CDR2 FYNNEI. The CDR3 loop spans 15 amino acids. Trimming shortened V by 6 bases and J by 5 bases, and 14 bases separated the two germline ends. The CDR3 DNA sequence: TGTGCCAGCAGCCTGGACAGTCAAAATAATTCACCCCTCCACTTT. It specifies CASSLDSQNNSPLHF.

The rearrangement uses TRBV2 and TRBJ2-2, with 10 bases aligning to TRBD2. The V segment lost 4 bases and the J segment 7 bases; nucleotides outside the gene matches: 15. This CDR3 spans 18 amino acids. Germline V CDR1 and CDR2: SNHLY, FYNNEI. CDR3 coding DNA: TGTGCCAGCAGTGTCCTGCCCGCCCTAGCGGGAGAGGTCGGGGAGCTGTTTTTT. It codes for CASSVLPALAGEVGELFF.

This clone was seen once. The chain is built from TRBV7-2 and TRBJ1-1; TRBD1 matches 8 bases. In germline, CDR1 is SGHTA, CDR2 FQGNSA. Germline trimming cut 4 bases from V and 2 bases from J; bases unmatched to any gene: 6. CDR3 size: 15 residues. Here the CDR3 DNA reads TGTGCCAGCAGCTCTGGACAGGGAAGAAACACTGAAGCTTTCTTT. Its translation is CASSSGQGRNTEAFF. Full variable domain (remainder filled in from reference TRBV7-2 and TRBJ1-1): GAGVSQSPSNKVTEKGKDVELRCDPISGHTALYWYRQSLGQGLEFLIYFQGNSAPDKSGLPSDRFSAERTGGSVSTLTIQRTQQEDSAVYLCASSSGQGRNTEAFFGQGTRLTVV.

The chain links TRBV23-1 to TRBJ2-3; D unresolved. TRBV23-1 is given ORF status, its function remaining uncertain. This CDR3 region has 12 residues. Trimming cost V 11 bases and J 9 bases, with 18 bases left between them. CDR3 protein: CARDDSQHTQYF. CDR3 coding DNA: TGCGCCCGCGATGATTCACAGCACACGCAGTATTTT.